These 8 T cell receptor beta chains were sequenced from one sample in a study of blood T cells in healthy people across ages (dated by TCRdb to between 2014 and 2017). Library creation used 5' RACE. Sequenced on an Illumina HiSeq 2500. A second roughly 6 to 12 cycle PCR used a sample-barcoded 5' primer and a J-beta primer mix. TCRdb reprocessing: public reads trimmed at Q25 with fastp, clones called with MiXCR, in-frame beta chains kept. Each entry is one CDR3 protein sequence, shown with its most common DNA and genes. The sample table lists roughly 680,000 distinct CDR3 sequences, 52% of them with a count of one. The ten top clones hold approximately 15% of the sample. The sequencing input was blood. Receptors were obtained from a woman of 80 years or more in good health.

Concerning this clonotype: This could be a read error, since a much larger clone is one nucleotide away. V is TRBV7-9 and J is TRBJ2-1; D is perhaps TRBD2 (5 bases). V was cut by 3 bases and J by 5 bases, with 23 bases left in between. Germline CDR1 reads SEHNR; CDR2 reads FQNEAQ (reference sequence). The CDR3 length is 18 residues. The CDR3 sequence is CASSLPRFLETTNNEQFF. As DNA, the CDR3 is TGTGCCAGCAGCTTGCCTCGTTTTCTCGAGACTACCAACAATGAGCAGTTCTTC.

As to this clonotype: A read error may explain this, as a much larger clone is one base away. This rearrangement joins TRBV7-6 to TRBJ2-1, with 12 bases fitting TRBD2. This CDR3 region has 15 residues. The germline V gene has CDR1 SGHVS and CDR2 FNYEAQ. The V and J ends lost 5 bases and 10 bases, in that order; junction bases with no gene match: 9. DNA for the CDR3: TGTGCCAGCAGCCTCGGACTAGCGGGAACCAAGGAGCAGTTCTTC. The encoded protein is CASSLGLAGTKEQFF. Looking up the rest from reference TRBV7-6 and TRBJ2-1 gives the full variable domain: GAGVSQSPRYKVTKRGQDVALRCDPISGHVSLYWYRQALGQGPEFLTYFNYEAQQDKSGLPNDRFSAERPEGSISTLTIQRTEQRDSAMYRCASSLGLAGTKEQFFGPGTRLTVL.

Regarding this clonotype: This may arise from a read error, as a much more abundant clone is one base away. The chain has TRBV9 and TRBJ2-3; D is uncertain. The CDR3 runs to 13 residues. The germline V gene encodes CDR1 SGDLS and CDR2 YYNGEE. As DNA, the CDR3 is TGTGCCAGCAGCGTTCGCTACACAGATACGCGGTATTTT. It yields the protein CASSVRYTDTRYF.

Concerning this clonotype: This could be a read error, since a much larger clone is one nucleotide away. The V call is TRBV28, the J call TRBJ2-3; TRBD2 matches 7 bases. Germline V gene data show CDR1 as MDHEN and CDR2 as SYDVKM. With V trimmed by 7 bases and J by 3 bases, 13 bases remained unmatched. This CDR3 comprises 16 residues. The CDR3 region is CASTRGDYGGTDTQYF. The DNA for the CDR3 is TGTGCCAGCACACGCGGGGACTACGGGGGGACAGATACGCAGTATTTT.

This clonotype has ten or more counts. The rearrangement links TRBV28 to TRBJ2-3; D not resolved. The germline CDR1 and CDR2 sequences are MDHEN and SYDVKM. The V end lost 5 bases, the J end lost 3 bases, and 12 bases lay between the germline ends. The CDR3 contains 14 residues. The CDR3 region is CASSPAGGTDTQYF. The CDR3 DNA reads as TGTGCCAGCAGTCCGGCCGGTGGGACAGATACGCAGTATTTT.

This clonotype was seen a single time. This chain uses TRBV6-6 with TRBJ1-1; unclear D gene. The CDR3 runs to 14 residues. The germline V gene encodes CDR1 MNHNY and CDR2 SVGAGI (reference sequence). V lost 0 bases and J 5 bases, leaving 10 bases between the germline ends. The CDR3 loop is CASSYSGSETEAFF. DNA of the CDR3: TGTGCCAGCAGTTACTCGGGGTCGGAGACTGAAGCTTTCTTT.

This clonotype was found a few times. The chain carries TRBV20-1 and TRBJ1-2; tentatively, D is TRBD1 (6 bases). Trimming left V 1 base short and J 4 bases short, with 16 bases between. CDR3 length equals 15 residues. CDR1 and CDR2 (germline): DFQATT, SNEGSKA (reference sequence). For the CDR3, the DNA is TGCAGTGCTAGAGTGCAGGGGATGGGGGGCTATGGCTACACCTTC. As protein: CSARVQGMGGYGYTF.

This rearrangement joins TRBV10-3 to TRBJ2-1, with a tentative D call TRBD1 (6 bases). The end of the DNA aligns better with TRBJ2-7, so the J call may be wrong. Germline V CDR1 and CDR2: ENHRY, SYGVKD. This CDR3 region has 13 residues. Here the CDR3 DNA reads TGTGCCATCAGTGACCGGGACATCTACGAGCAGTACTTC. Its translation is CAISDRDIYEQYF.